This T cell receptor beta chain was captured in a study of blood T cell repertoires in COVID-19. About the research overall: Whether acute or convalescent, the COVID-19 samples came from the United States, Italy and Spain.

The V gene end was trimmed by 1 base and the J gene end by 3 bases; junction bases not matched to a gene: 2. CDR1 and CDR2 (germline): LNHNV, YYDKDF (reference sequence). This CDR3 has 15 amino acids. Produced via immunoSEQ multiplex PCR; TCRdb's table is partial and in-frame only. The top ten clones hold 8% to 13% of a sample with approximately 100,000 clones, around 81% of them seen once. The sample taken for sequencing was peripheral blood. This TCR was recovered from a human donor in a cohort sampled during active COVID-19. The rearrangement joins TRBV15 to TRBJ2-7; 11 bases map to TRBD1. The CDR3 here is CATSRGTGGSYEQYF. In nucleotides, the CDR3 is TGTGCCACCAGCAGAGGGACAGGGGGCAGCTACGAGCAGTACTTC.